These 16 T cell receptor beta chains were all obtained from the same sample, sequenced in a study of T cell responses to AZD1222 COVID-19 vaccine. Method: immunoSEQ multiplex PCR; TCRdb's copy keeps in-frame clones and lacks some. The sample lists 100,000 to 150,000 clones, around 90% occurring once. This sample comprised peripheral blood, obtained on day 0 of AZD1222 vaccination. Receptors were obtained from an adult in good health.

The chain has TRBV10-3 and TRBJ1-2; no firm D call. The CDR3 runs 12 residues. Trimming removed 0 bases from V and 4 bases from J, with 3 bases in between. CDR1 is ENHRY, CDR2 SYGVKD, per germline. CDR3 sequence: CAISESLYGYTF. The DNA of the CDR3 is TGTGCCATCAGTGAGTCTCTCTATGGCTACACCTTC.

The J gene is TRBJ2-3, the V gene TRBV5-1, with 12 bases aligning to TRBD2. The CDR3 is made up of 15 amino acids. From germline, CDR1 is SGHRS and CDR2 YFSETQ. V lost 4 bases and J lost 9; bases outside the gene matches: 9. The CDR3 reads CASSDPRTSGATQYF. CDR3 in DNA: TGCGCCAGCAGCGACCCTAGGACTAGCGGGGCAACGCAGTATTTT.

This sequence joins TRBV27 and TRBJ2-3, with D possibly being TRBD1 or TRBD2 (5 bases each). The CDR3 contains 16 residues. V was cut by 6 bases and J by 2 bases, with 18 bases left in between. The germline V gene has CDR1 MNHEY and CDR2 SMNVEV (reference sequence). CDR3 DNA sequence: TGTGCCAGCAGCCCTGACAGCGGAAACCTCACAGATACGCAGTATTTT. This codes for CASSPDSGNLTDTQYF.

The J gene is TRBJ2-2, the V gene TRBV2; 7 positions agree with TRBD1. Germline V CDR1 and CDR2: SNHLY, FYNNEI. There are 14 residues in the CDR3. The ends lost 6 bases at V and 3 bases at J; junction bases unmatched: 4. Here the CDR3 DNA reads TGTGCCAGCAGAGCCGGGACAGACACCGGGGAGCTGTTTTTT. Translation: CASRAGTDTGELFF.

This chain joins TRBV18 and TRBJ1-5; 11 nucleotides match TRBD1. The J segment lost 2 bases and the V segment lost 3 bases, leaving 0 bases of the junction unmatched. CDR1 is KGHSH and CDR2 is LQKENI in the germline V gene. The CDR3 is 15 amino acids. CDR3 nucleotides: TGTGCCAGCTCACCGGGACAGGGGGGCAATCAGCCCCAGCATTTT. Its protein product is CASSPGQGGNQPQHF.

The chain links TRBV7-8 to TRBJ1-3; no definite D call. The CDR3 covers 18 residues. Trimming cost V 4 bases and J 0 bases, with 19 bases left between them. Germline CDR1 and CDR2: SGHVS and FQNEAQ. The CDR3 here is CASSSTNINFGSGNTIYF. CDR3 in DNA: TGTGCCAGCAGCTCGACCAACATTAATTTCGGCTCTGGAAACACCATATATTTT.

The rearrangement links TRBV6-1 to TRBJ1-2; D not resolved. The germline CDR1 and CDR2 sequences are MNHNS and SASEGT. V was trimmed by 1 base and J by 5 bases, leaving 8 bases between them. This CDR3 has 13 amino acids. The CDR3 coding sequence is TGTGCCAGCAGTGAAGATGTCGGTTATGGCTACACCTTC. Protein: CASSEDVGYGYTF.

The V gene is TRBV28, the J gene TRBJ2-7; D call uncertain. This CDR3 has 13 amino acids. V was pared by 6 bases and J by 4 bases, with 13 bases between. CDR1 is MDHEN, CDR2 SYDVKM, per germline. CDR3 protein: CASSLRTVYEQYF. In DNA, the CDR3 is TGTGCCAGCAGCCTGAGAACGGTTTACGAGCAGTACTTC.

J is TRBJ1-5 and V is TRBV30, with 7 bases matching TRBD1. Losses at the gene ends were 2 bases for V and 4 bases for J; bases not matched to a gene: 2. CDR1 and CDR2 (germline): GTSNPN, SVGIG (reference sequence). There are 13 residues in the CDR3. The CDR3 DNA is TGTGCCTGGAGTCCGACAGGGAATCAGCCCCAGCATTTT. Its protein product is CAWSPTGNQPQHF.

The rearrangement links TRBV29-1 to TRBJ1-1; D uncertain. The CDR3 runs to 14 residues. The ends were cut back, 5 bases at V and 0 bases at J, with 13 bases in the middle. The V gene's germline CDR1 is SQVTM and CDR2 ANQGSEA. The CDR3 loop is CSVRKGILNTEAFF. The CDR3 coding sequence is TGCAGCGTTAGAAAGGGCATTTTGAACACTGAAGCTTTCTTT.

The J gene is TRBJ1-2, the V gene TRBV19; D remains unclear. Germline V gene lookup returns CDR1 LNHDA and CDR2 SQIVND (reference sequence). V gave up 5 bases and J gave up 8 bases, with 18 bases separating them. The CDR3 runs to 14 residues. The CDR3 DNA follows: TGTGCCAGTAGTGACCCGGGCGGTCTGGGAGGCTACACCTTC. It yields the protein CASSDPGGLGGYTF.

This clone appeared once. J is TRBJ2-3 and V is TRBV7-2; D perhaps matches TRBD2 (5 bases). Trimming removed 3 bases from V and 3 bases from J, with 7 bases in between. There are 13 residues in the CDR3. Germline V CDR1 and CDR2: SGHTA, FQGNSA. The CDR3 bases are TGTGCCAGCAGCTTTTCGGGGACAGATACGCAGTATTTT. Protein sequence: CASSFSGTDTQYF.

The gene calls are TRBV6-5 and TRBJ1-1; unclear D gene. Germline V gene data show CDR1 as MNHEY and CDR2 as SVGAGI. Trimming pared 7 bases from V and 0 bases from J, leaving 9 bases between. This CDR3 is 13 amino acids long. DNA for the CDR3: TGTGCCAGCACCCGCTTTGTGAACACTGAAGCTTTCTTT. Translation: CASTRFVNTEAFF.

DNA for the CDR3: TGTGCCAGGGGCGTAGGGGGGTACACTGAAGCTTTCTTT. Its translation: CARGVGGYTEAFF. The J gene is TRBJ1-1, the V gene TRBV28, with D possibly being TRBD1 (6 bases). The CDR3 runs 13 residues. Germline V CDR1 and CDR2: MDHEN, SYDVKM. V lost 9 bases and J lost 3, with 14 bases in between.

The chain has TRBV7-9 and TRBJ2-1; 9 positions agree with TRBD2. The germline gives CDR1 SEHNR, CDR2 FQNEAQ (reference sequence). Trimming removed 3 bases from V and 5 bases from J; junction bases left unmatched: 8. The length of the CDR3 is 16 residues. For the CDR3, the DNA is TGTGCCAGCAGCTTGTGGGGGCGGGAGGGCCACAATGAGCAGTTCTTC. This gives the protein CASSLWGREGHNEQFF.

The chain has TRBV4-3 and TRBJ1-1, with a possible D match to TRBD1 (6 bases). The CDR3 is made up of 14 amino acids. The V end lost 3 bases, the J end lost 2 bases, and 10 bases lay between the germline ends. Germline lookup yields CDR1 LGHNA and CDR2 YSLEER. The CDR3 DNA is TGCGCCAGCAGCCACGCACAGGGCAACACTGAAGCTTTCTTT. Translating gives CASSHAQGNTEAFF.